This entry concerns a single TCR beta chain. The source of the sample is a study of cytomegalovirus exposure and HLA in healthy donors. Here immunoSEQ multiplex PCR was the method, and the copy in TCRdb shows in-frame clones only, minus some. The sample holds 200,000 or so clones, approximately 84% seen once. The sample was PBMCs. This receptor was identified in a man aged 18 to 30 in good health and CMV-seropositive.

The CDR3 spells CASSWTSTTDTQYF. CDR3 DNA sequence: TGCGCCAGCAGCTGGACTTCTACCACAGATACGCAGTATTTT. The V call is TRBV5-1, the J call TRBJ2-3, with a possible D match to TRBD2 (5 bases). Trimming pared 3 bases from V and 2 bases from J, leaving 10 bases between. The germline V gene encodes CDR1 SGHRS and CDR2 YFSETQ. The CDR3 is 14 amino acids.